The 10 T cell receptor beta chains reported below all come from one sample, sequenced in a study of T cells in localized non-small cell lung cancer. Profiling relied on immunoSEQ multiplex PCR, and the TCRdb table lists in-frame clones only, not all of them. In the table there are approximately 83,000 clones, more than 70% of which are singletons. The sample here was peripheral blood, taken before any cancer treatment. These TCRs come from a woman aged 35 to 69 with stage I squamous cell lung carcinoma.

The chain links TRBV5-1 to TRBJ1-2, with D perhaps TRBD1 (6 bases). Trimming took 2 bases from V and 4 from J, leaving 21 bases between them. This CDR3 spans 17 amino acids. Per germline, CDR1 SGHRS and CDR2 YFSETQ. CDR3 protein: CASSFTTGQSTLYGYTF. The CDR3 DNA reads as TGCGCCAGCAGCTTTACGACCGGACAGAGCACCCTCTATGGCTACACCTTC. Together with reference TRBV5-1 and TRBJ1-2, the CDR3 gives the full variable domain: KAGVTQTPRYLIKTRGQQVTLSCSPISGHRSVSWYQQTPGQGLQFLFEYFSETQRNKGNFPGRFSGRQFSNSRSEMNVSTLELGDSALYLCASSFTTGQSTLYGYTFGSGTRLTVV.

The chain is built from TRBV11-2 and TRBJ2-3; 8 positions match TRBD1. Germline CDR1 SGHAT, CDR2 FQNNGV. CDR3 size: 14 residues. Trimming cost V 6 bases and J 1 base; bases outside gene matches: 3. CDR3 DNA: TGTGCCAGCAGACAGACAGGGGGCACAGATACGCAGTATTTT. Its protein is CASRQTGGTDTQYF.

This clone was seen more than once but under ten times. The sample carries other DNA sequences with the same CDR3. The chain is built from TRBV4-2 and TRBJ2-3; no firm D call. V was cut by 0 bases and J by 0 bases, with 4 bases left in between. The CDR3 has 14 residues. Germline-derived CDR1 and CDR2 are LGHNA and YNFKEQ. In nucleotides, the CDR3 is TGTGCCAGCAGCCAAGATGGCAGCACAGATACGCAGTATTTT. It yields the protein CASSQDGSTDTQYF.

The chain joins TRBV29-1 to TRBJ2-1; 10 bases fit TRBD2. CDR3 length: 15 residues. Germline V gene data show CDR1 as SQVTM and CDR2 as ANQGSEA. Germline trimming cut 6 bases from V and 0 bases from J; bases unmatched to any gene: 5. The CDR3 nucleotides are TGCAGCGTAGATAGCGGGGGGATCTCCTACAATGAGCAGTTCTTC. This codes for CSVDSGGISYNEQFF.

V usage is TRBV28 and J usage is TRBJ2-7; the match to TRBD1 covers 7 bases. This CDR3 spans 14 amino acids. Germline CDR1 reads MDHEN; CDR2 reads SYDVKM. J was trimmed by 0 bases and V by 7 bases; bases with no gene match: 6. CDR3 bases: TGTGCCAGCACTCCGGACAGGATCTCCTACGAGCAGTACTTC. Translation gives CASTPDRISYEQYF.

This clone was picked up one time. The rearrangement uses TRBV7-9 and TRBJ1-5; no clear D. V lost 5 bases and J 1 base, leaving 9 bases between the germline ends. This CDR3 is 14 amino acids long. Germline V gene sequence: CDR1 SEHNR, CDR2 FQNEAQ (reference sequence). The CDR3 nucleotides read TGTGCCAGCAGCCCAATGGGGAGCAATCAGCCCCAGCATTTT. Its protein is CASSPMGSNQPQHF.

The J gene is TRBJ1-3, the V gene TRBV5-1; D uncertain. CDR1 SGHRS and CDR2 YFSETQ come from the germline V gene. Deletions cut 1 base from V and 1 base from J, with 9 bases between. This CDR3 has 15 residues. The CDR3, as DNA: TGCGCCAGCAGCTTGAAGCTGGGGTCTGGAAACACCATATATTTT. Its protein product is CASSLKLGSGNTIYF.

The CDR3 is CAWRLVVGPNSPLHF. Here the CDR3 DNA reads TGTGCCTGGAGATTGGTAGTGGGCCCGAATTCACCCCTCCACTTT. This sequence joins TRBV30 and TRBJ1-6, with D unresolved. V shed 3 bases and J shed 7 bases, with 16 bases lying between them. The germline V gene encodes CDR1 GTSNPN and CDR2 SVGIG (reference sequence). The CDR3 has 15 residues.

This clone appeared a single time. One end of the junction is discordant with germline, which a read error may explain. The V and J genes are TRBV7-7 and TRBJ2-5; tentatively, D is TRBD2 (6 bases). CDR3 length: 15 amino acids. Germline-derived CDR1 and CDR2 are SSHAT and FNYEAQ (reference sequence). The CDR3: CASSPTTGGRETQYF. The DNA for the CDR3 is TGTGCTAGCAGCCCGACAACCGGGGGACGAGAGACCCAGTACTTC.

The CDR3 DNA reads TGCGCCAGCAGCTCCGACAGGGTCGAGCAGTACTTC. This encodes CASSSDRVEQYF. The chain has TRBV5-1 and TRBJ2-7; TRBD1 agrees at 7 bases. V gave up 3 bases and J gave up 6 bases; unmatched junction bases: 3. The CDR3 length is 12 residues. In germline, CDR1 is SGHRS, CDR2 YFSETQ. Complete variable domain (other parts from reference TRBV5-1 and TRBJ2-7): KAGVTQTPRYLIKTRGQQVTLSCSPISGHRSVSWYQQTPGQGLQFLFEYFSETQRNKGNFPGRFSGRQFSNSRSEMNVSTLELGDSALYLCASSSDRVEQYFGPGTRLTVT.